One sample yielded the 30 T cell receptor beta chains listed below, sequenced in a study of blood T cell repertoires in COVID-19. Data came from immunoSEQ multiplex PCR; TCRdb stores just in-frame clones and leaves some out. The profile shows under 130,000 clones, about 92% of them singletons. The sequenced sample was peripheral blood. These receptors were obtained from a woman of 80 years or more in a cohort sampled during active COVID-19.

This clone occurred a few times. The genes are TRBV6-5 and TRBJ1-1, with D perhaps matching TRBD1 (6 bases). In germline, CDR1 is MNHEY, CDR2 SVGAGI. Trimming pared 10 bases from V and 5 bases from J, leaving 20 bases between. The CDR3 extends over 14 amino acids. The CDR3 region has the DNA TGTGCCACTTTCATCGGGGGGCTTTGGACTGAAGCTTTCTTT. Translated, it gives CATFIGGLWTEAFF.

The chain combines TRBV7-9 with TRBJ2-5; D call uncertain. This CDR3 contains 13 residues. Trimming removed 6 bases at V and 2 bases at J, with 10 bases between. The germline V gene has CDR1 SEHNR and CDR2 FQNEAQ (reference sequence). The CDR3: CASSFSTQETQYF. In nucleotides, the CDR3 is TGTGCCAGCAGTTTCTCGACACAAGAGACCCAGTACTTC.

The chain carries TRBV11-2 and TRBJ1-5; TRBD1 aligns across 8 bases. Unmatched junction bases numbered 9, after V lost 5 bases and J lost 6 bases. CDR1 SGHAT and CDR2 FQNNGV come from the germline V gene. The CDR3 length is 15 residues. The CDR3 DNA sequence: TGTGCCAGCAGCACTGGGACAGGTCCTTCTCAGCCCCAGCATTTT. Protein product: CASSTGTGPSQPQHF.

The genes are TRBV4-2 and TRBJ2-3, with 12 nucleotides matching TRBD2. Trimming removed 4 bases from V and 1 base from J; junction bases left unmatched: 3. This CDR3 has 16 residues. Germline CDR1 is LGHNA and CDR2 is YNFKEQ. DNA for the CDR3: TGTGCCAGCAGCCCCAGACTAGCGGGAGGCACAGATACGCAGTATTTT. Amino acid sequence: CASSPRLAGGTDTQYF.

This clone was seen a single time. The chain uses TRBV2 and TRBJ2-2, with 7 bases matching TRBD2. CDR1 is SNHLY, CDR2 FYNNEI, per germline. This CDR3 has 11 residues. V was pared by 8 bases and J by 17 bases, with 11 bases of the junction left unmatched. The CDR3 bases are TGTGCCAGCGGGGAGGGAGAGTCGAGTTTTTTT. Its protein is CASGEGESSFF.

The chain is built from TRBV3-1 (or the pseudogene TRBV3-2) and TRBJ2-3; TRBD2 might be the D (5 bases). The germline V and J ends were trimmed by 1 base and 5 bases, with 13 bases remaining between them. The CDR3 extends over 15 amino acids. Germline lookup yields CDR1 LGHDT and CDR2 YNNKEL (reference sequence). Here the CDR3 DNA reads TGTGCCAGCAGCCAAGTAAATAGAGAGGGAGATACGCAGTATTTT. Translated, it gives CASSQVNREGDTQYF.

The chain recombines TRBV5-1 with TRBJ1-4; 8 bases agree with TRBD1. Germline lookup yields CDR1 SGHRS and CDR2 YFSETQ. The CDR3 is 17 amino acids. The trim removed 1 base at V and 0 bases at J, leaving 5 bases unmatched. Written as DNA, the CDR3 is TGCGCCAGCAGCTTGCAGGGGGCGCCTGCAACTAATGAAAAACTGTTTTTT. Translation gives CASSLQGAPATNEKLFF.

V usage is TRBV10-3 and J usage is TRBJ2-1; TRBD2 is a possible D gene (5 bases). Germline lookup yields CDR1 ENHRY and CDR2 SYGVKD. This CDR3 has 18 amino acids. Trimming took 4 bases from V and 7 from J, leaving 26 bases between them. The CDR3, as DNA: TGTGCCATCAGTGCTCGGACCAACGGCCCCGGGGTGGGGAATGAGCAGTTCTTC. This codes for CAISARTNGPGVGNEQFF.

This rearrangement joins TRBV19 to TRBJ1-4, with 9 bases fitting TRBD1. CDR1 is LNHDA, CDR2 SQIVND, per germline (reference sequence). The CDR3 totals 14 residues. V trimming: 5 bases; J trimming: 8 bases; junction bases outside the gene matches: 6. The CDR3 DNA sequence: TGTGCCAGTAGTTACCGGGACAGGGACGAAAAACTGTTTTTT. As protein: CASSYRDRDEKLFF. The complete variable domain, with remaining parts taken from reference TRBV19 and TRBJ1-4, reads DGGITQSPKYLFRKEGQNVTLSCEQNLNHDAMYWYRQDPGQGLRLIYYSQIVNDFQKGDIAEGYSVSREKKESFPLTVTSAQKNPTAFYLCASSYRDRDEKLFFGSGTQLSVL.

The CDR3 here is CASGRGQGEFDTEAFF. The CDR3 nucleotides read TGTGCCAGCGGCAGGGGACAGGGGGAATTTGACACTGAAGCTTTCTTT. The rearrangement uses TRBV9 and TRBJ1-1, with 11 bases matching TRBD1. The germline CDR1 and CDR2 sequences are SGDLS and YYNGEE. V trimming: 7 bases; J trimming: 3 bases; junction bases outside the gene matches: 11. The CDR3 is 16 residues long.

This clone was seen a few times. The chain uses TRBV11-1 and TRBJ2-1, with 13 bases that match TRBD2. Trimming cost V 3 bases and J 8 bases; bases outside gene matches: 4. This CDR3 region has 15 residues. The germline gives CDR1 SGHAT, CDR2 FQDESV (reference sequence). The CDR3 is CASSFWTSGSYEQFF. For the CDR3, the DNA is TGTGCCAGCAGCTTTTGGACTAGCGGGAGCTATGAGCAGTTCTTC.

This clone showed up just once. The CDR3 sequence is CASRDTGGGGTEAFF. In nucleotides, the CDR3 is TGTGCCAGTAGGGACACAGGGGGAGGGGGCACTGAAGCTTTCTTT. V usage is TRBV19 and J usage is TRBJ1-1, with 8 bases that match TRBD1. V gave up 6 bases and J gave up 4 bases; unmatched junction bases: 10. The CDR3 contains 15 residues. Germline V gene sequence: CDR1 LNHDA, CDR2 SQIVND (reference sequence). Filled out from reference TRBV19 and TRBJ1-1, the complete variable domain reads DGGITQSPKYLFRKEGQNVTLSCEQNLNHDAMYWYRQDPGQGLRLIYYSQIVNDFQKGDIAEGYSVSREKKESFPLTVTSAQKNPTAFYLCASRDTGGGGTEAFFGQGTRLTVV.

This clone was counted a single time. The chain is built from TRBV14 and TRBJ1-4, with unresolved D. Germline V lookup: CDR1 SGHDN, CDR2 FVKESK. The V end was cut by 3 bases, the J end by 3 bases, with 17 bases between. The CDR3 is 17 residues long. The DNA for the CDR3 is TGTGCCAGCAGCCAGGCGGAGACGGTCATGCCTAATGAAAAACTGTTTTTT. As protein: CASSQAETVMPNEKLFF.

The chain carries TRBV7-2 and TRBJ2-1, with 9 bases matching TRBD2. This CDR3 region has 15 residues. Germline V gene data show CDR1 as SGHTA and CDR2 as FQGNSA. After removal of 2 bases from V and 7 bases from J, the junction contained 6 bases not matched to a gene. As DNA, the CDR3 is TGTGCCAGCAGCTTAAGGCGGGGGGGCCGGAATGAGCAGTTCTTC. It is translated as CASSLRRGGRNEQFF.

The chain uses TRBV24-1 and TRBJ2-7, with D possibly matching TRBD1 (5 bases). Germline lookup yields CDR1 KGHDR and CDR2 SFDVKD. There are 14 residues in the CDR3. V gave up 6 bases and J gave up 2 bases, with 13 bases separating them. In nucleotides, the CDR3 is TGTGCCACCAGTAGTACCAGGGTGCCCTACGAGCAGTACTTC. Protein product: CATSSTRVPYEQYF.

The rearrangement uses TRBV14 and TRBJ2-1; 11 positions agree with TRBD2. The CDR3 is made up of 14 amino acids. Germline-derived CDR1 and CDR2 are SGHDN and FVKESK. Trimming took 3 bases from V and 9 from J; bases not matched to a gene: 4. CDR3 DNA: TGTGCCAGCAGCCACCTAGCGGGGGGCGGTGAGCAGTTCTTC. It translates to CASSHLAGGGEQFF.

This chain links TRBV2 with TRBJ1-1; unclear D gene. The CDR3 spans 16 residues. Germline loops: CDR1 SNHLY, CDR2 FYNNEI. Deletions cut 5 bases from V and 0 bases from J, with 16 bases between. CDR3 bases: TGTGCCAGCAGTAGAGACACCATTTTTATGAACACTGAAGCTTTCTTT. Protein product: CASSRDTIFMNTEAFF.

The rearrangement joins TRBV3-1 (or the pseudogene TRBV3-2) to TRBJ1-6; TRBD1 aligns across 8 bases. CDR1 is LGHDT, CDR2 YNNKEL, per germline (reference sequence). Trimming at V came to 6 bases and at J to 7 bases, leaving 5 bases not matched to a gene. The CDR3 is made up of 14 amino acids. CDR3 sequence reads: CASSRTGGNSPLHF. Written as DNA, the CDR3 is TGTGCCAGCAGTCGAACAGGGGGGAATTCACCCCTCCACTTT.

J is TRBJ1-5 and V is TRBV3-1 (or the pseudogene TRBV3-2); D remains unclear. This CDR3 has 14 amino acids. Trimming pared 1 base from V and 2 bases from J, leaving 6 bases between. Germline lookup yields CDR1 LGHDT and CDR2 YNNKEL (reference sequence). The CDR3 bases are TGTGCCAGCAGCCAAGGAGGTCGCAATCAGCCCCAGCATTTT. This gives the protein CASSQGGRNQPQHF.

This chain uses TRBV13 with TRBJ1-6; D unresolved. The CDR3 runs 17 residues. With 2 bases removed from V and 0 bases from J, the gap between germline ends came to 11 bases. Germline loops: CDR1 PRHDT, CDR2 FYEKMQ (reference sequence). The CDR3 protein is CASSLSTESSYNSPLHF. For the CDR3, the DNA is TGTGCCAGCAGCTTATCTACAGAGAGCTCCTATAATTCACCCCTCCACTTT.

V usage is TRBV19 and J usage is TRBJ1-2; 9 bases are a match to TRBD1. V shed 6 bases, J shed 7 bases, and the junction held 3 bases outside the gene matches. CDR3 length: 12 residues. In germline, CDR1 is LNHDA, CDR2 SQIVND (reference sequence). CDR3 coding DNA: TGTGCCAGTAGAACAGGGGGCGGTGGCTACACCTTC. This gives the protein CASRTGGGGYTF.

The chain employs TRBV7-2 and TRBJ2-7; weak D call: TRBD2 (7 bases). Germline V gene data show CDR1 as SGHTA and CDR2 as FQGNSA. The CDR3 is 15 residues long. Trimming left V 1 base short and J 3 bases short, with 13 bases between. CDR3 loop: CASSLGGGTRYEQYF. Here the CDR3 DNA reads TGTGCCAGCAGCTTAGGGGGGGGCACCCGCTACGAGCAGTACTTC.

The chain recombines TRBV5-1 with TRBJ2-1; 14 bases are a match to TRBD2. Germline CDR1 is SGHRS and CDR2 is YFSETQ. This CDR3 is 18 amino acids long. Trimming removed 4 bases from V and 8 bases from J; junction bases left unmatched: 14. The chain's CDR3 is CASSPGAMGLAGVHEQFF. CDR3 DNA sequence: TGCGCCAGCAGCCCTGGTGCTATGGGACTAGCGGGAGTCCATGAGCAGTTCTTC.

The rearrangement links TRBV27 to TRBJ1-2, with TRBD1 matching over 10 bases. Germline V gene lookup returns CDR1 MNHEY and CDR2 SMNVEV (reference sequence). This CDR3 has 16 residues. V gave up 7 bases and J gave up 2 bases; unmatched junction bases: 10. The CDR3 here is CASKRTGGKVNYGYTF. The CDR3 DNA sequence: TGTGCCAGCAAACGGACAGGGGGTAAGGTGAACTATGGCTACACCTTC.

This chain links TRBV3-1 (or the pseudogene TRBV3-2) with TRBJ2-1; D is unresolved. Germline values: CDR1 LGHDT, CDR2 YNNKEL (reference sequence). This CDR3 is built from 16 residues. V lost 1 base and J 1 base, leaving 11 bases between the germline ends. Here the CDR3 reads CASSQGGGPSYNEQFF. Here the CDR3 DNA reads TGTGCCAGCAGCCAAGGTGGCGGCCCGTCCTACAATGAGCAGTTCTTC.

This chain links TRBV6-5 with TRBJ2-5; D is possibly TRBD2 (7 bases). Germline CDR1 is MNHEY and CDR2 is SVGAGI. Trimming removed 2 bases from V and 5 bases from J, with 9 bases in between. The CDR3 length is 13 residues. CDR3 region: CASSYGGAETQYF. The CDR3, as DNA: TGTGCCAGCAGTTACGGGGGGGCCGAGACCCAGTACTTC.

The chain uses TRBV30 and TRBJ1-2; perhaps TRBD1 as D (5 bases). This CDR3 region has 13 residues. Deletions cut 1 base from V and 0 bases from J, with 6 bases between. Germline CDR1 is GTSNPN and CDR2 is SVGIG (reference sequence). In nucleotides, the CDR3 is TGTGCCTGGAGTGAGACAGCTAACTATGGCTACACCTTC. Amino acid sequence: CAWSETANYGYTF.

The chain couples TRBV3-1 (or the pseudogene TRBV3-2) to TRBJ2-1; D is unresolved. Trimming removed 4 bases at V and 10 bases at J, with 11 bases between. The germline V gene has CDR1 LGHDT and CDR2 YNNKEL (reference sequence). The CDR3 runs to 12 residues. CDR3: CASSRGLREQFF. The CDR3 bases are TGTGCCAGCAGCCGCGGTTTGAGAGAGCAGTTCTTC.

This sequence joins TRBV4-1 and TRBJ2-3, with a tentative D call TRBD1 (5 bases). Germline-derived CDR1 and CDR2 are MGHRA and YSYEKL. CDR3 length: 19 residues. Trimming cost V 0 bases and J 2 bases, with 21 bases left between them. The CDR3 DNA reads as TGCGCCAGCAGCCAAGAATGGGGCAGGCGATTGAGGAACACAGATACGCAGTATTTT. Translation: CASSQEWGRRLRNTDTQYF.

In this sample, this clone turned up a few times. The rearrangement links TRBV18 to TRBJ2-2; a possible D gene is TRBD1 (5 bases). This CDR3 has 15 amino acids. The V end lost 4 bases, the J end lost 3 bases, and 12 bases lay between the germline ends. Germline V gene data show CDR1 as KGHSH and CDR2 as LQKENI. CDR3 sequence: CASSLAQDDTGELFF. The CDR3, as DNA: TGTGCCAGCTCACTTGCACAGGATGACACCGGGGAGCTGTTTTTT.